This passage covers 27 T cell receptor beta chains from one sample sequenced in a study of CD8 T cells in ankylosing spondylitis. TCRdb ran MiXCR on the 5' RACE reads and lists one entry per CDR3 protein. The repertoire has some 220,000 distinct CDR3 sequences, 7.5% to 9.5% of them found once; the top ten carry approximately 4.8%. The sample was blood, either unsorted or a sorted T cell fraction (not recorded which). The receptors come from a female donor with ankylosing spondylitis or in good health (not recorded which).

This clonotype occurred many times. The chain employs TRBV7-9 and TRBJ1-1, with D perhaps matching TRBD1 (5 bases). Germline-derived CDR1 and CDR2 are SEHNR and FQNEAQ (reference sequence). The CDR3 contains 13 residues. The V end was cut by 3 bases, the J end by 11 bases, with 16 bases between. CDR3 nucleotides: TGTGCCAGCAGCTTTGGGACGGGTGTGAGGGCTTTCTTT. Amino acids: CASSFGTGVRAFF.

This clonotype was recorded many times. The J gene is TRBJ2-7, the V gene TRBV7-2, with D perhaps matching TRBD2 (6 bases). The CDR3 totals 15 residues. The V end was cut by 5 bases, the J end by 2 bases, with 16 bases between. Germline V gene lookup returns CDR1 SGHTA and CDR2 FQGNSA. CDR3 DNA sequence: TGTGCCAGCAGCCCCTTGGGCGGGGCTCCCTACGAGCAGTACTTC. This translates into CASSPLGGAPYEQYF.

At least ten counts were recorded for this clonotype. The chain recombines TRBV12-3 or TRBV12-4 with TRBJ2-2; TRBD2 might be the D (6 bases). CDR3 length: 16 residues. V lost 3 bases and J lost 0, with 11 bases in between. The CDR3 nucleotides read TGTGCCAGCAGTTTCGGGGCTAGCGCGAACACCGGGGAGCTGTTTTTT. This gives the protein CASSFGASANTGELFF.

Comments on this clonotype: The junction shows a germline mismatch at one end, possibly a read error. The genes are TRBV4-3 and TRBJ2-2, with D perhaps TRBD2 (5 bases). The CDR3 is 14 amino acids. Germline V gene sequence: CDR1 LGHNA, CDR2 YSLEER. The chain's CDR3 is CASSQDLTSGELLF. The CDR3 DNA follows: TGCGCCAGCAGCCAAGACTTAACCTCCGGGGAGCTGCTTTTT.

Points on this clonotype: This may be a read error: a much more frequent sequence differs by one nucleotide. This chain uses TRBV4-1 with TRBJ1-1; D is undetermined. The CDR3 totals 13 residues. Germline loops: CDR1 MGHRA, CDR2 YSYEKL. CDR3: CTSSQDAHTEAFF. The CDR3 DNA reads TGCACCAGCAGCCAAGATGCGCACACTGAAGCTTTCTTT.

In this sample, this clonotype turned up many times. Here the CDR3 DNA reads TGCAGCGTTATCGTGGCCGAAGAGACCCAGTACTTC. The encoded protein is CSVIVAEETQYF. The chain combines TRBV29-1 with TRBJ2-5; D uncertain. The CDR3 is made up of 12 amino acids. CDR1 and CDR2 from the germline V gene are SQVTM and ANQGSEA. V lost 5 bases and J 3 bases, leaving 10 bases between the germline ends.

This clonotype was picked up a small number of times. The chain uses TRBV7-9 and TRBJ2-1; D is ambiguous. The CDR3 loop spans 16 amino acids. V lost 5 bases and J lost 0, with 14 bases in between. The V gene's germline CDR1 is SEHNR and CDR2 FQNEAQ (reference sequence). The CDR3, as DNA: TGTGCCAGCAGCATCCGCGAGGAGATCTCCTACAATGAGCAGTTCTTC. This sequence encodes CASSIREEISYNEQFF.

There are many counts of this clonotype. The V gene is TRBV19, the J gene TRBJ1-1; D not resolved. Germline V lookup: CDR1 LNHDA, CDR2 SQIVND (reference sequence). Between the trimmed V and J ends, which lost 6 bases and 4 bases, there was a span of 9 bases. This CDR3 spans 12 amino acids. The CDR3 region has the DNA TGTGCCAGTAGGGGGATGGTCACTGAAGCTTTCTTT. It yields the protein CASRGMVTEAFF.

This chain links TRBV10-2 with TRBJ2-1; tentative D call: TRBD1 (6 bases). Per the germline V gene, CDR1 is WSHSY and CDR2 is SAAADI. There are 12 residues in the CDR3. With 10 bases removed from V and 8 bases from J, the gap between germline ends came to 15 bases. CDR3 DNA sequence: TGCGCCACCGCCCAGGGGCGGGATGAGCAGTTCTTC. It specifies CATAQGRDEQFF.

Details on this clonotype: A much larger clone sits a single nucleotide away, making a read error possible. This chain links TRBV15 with TRBJ2-3, with D maybe TRBD2 (5 bases). The germline gives CDR1 LNHNV, CDR2 YYDKDF (reference sequence). The CDR3 contains 17 residues. CDR3 in amino acids: CATSREGRQLGTDKQYF. The CDR3 region has the DNA TGTGCCACCAGCAGAGAGGGGAGACAACTTGGCACAGATAAGCAGTATTTT.

This clonotype was seen ten or more times. The genes are TRBV7-9 and TRBJ2-7; 7 bases line up with TRBD1. Germline V gene data show CDR1 as SEHNR and CDR2 as FQNEAQ (reference sequence). CDR3 length: 14 amino acids. With 5 bases clipped from V and 0 bases from J, the junction kept 4 bases outside the gene matches. CDR3 sequence (DNA): TGTGCCAGCAGCCTGGGACAGAACTCCTACGAGCAGTACTTC. Translation gives CASSLGQNSYEQYF. The full variable domain, with the rest looked up from reference TRBV7-9 and TRBJ2-7, is DTGVSQNPRHKITKRGQNVTFRCDPISEHNRLYWYRQTLGQGPEFLTYFQNEAQLEKSRLLSDRFSAERPKGSFSTLEIQRTEQGDSAMYLCASSLGQNSYEQYFGPGTRLTVT.

J is TRBJ1-1 and V is TRBV6-5; a weak D match, TRBD1 (5 bases). V lost 6 bases to trimming and J lost 7 bases, with 9 bases between them. The CDR3 extends over 11 amino acids. Germline assignment: CDR1 MNHEY and CDR2 SVGAGI. CDR3 loop: CASSSTVEAFF. The CDR3 coding sequence is TGTGCCAGCAGCTCGACAGTTGAAGCTTTCTTT.

This clonotype was recorded many times. CDR3 sequence: CASSQDPRGTGELFF. The CDR3 coding sequence is TGTGCCAGCAGCCAAGATCCGAGGGGCACCGGGGAGCTGTTTTTT. The gene calls are TRBV3-1 and TRBJ2-2, with D perhaps being TRBD1 or TRBD2 (5 bases each). Deletions cut 0 bases from V and 4 bases from J, with 9 bases between. CDR3 size: 15 residues. Germline V CDR1 and CDR2: LGHDT, YNNKEL (reference sequence).

This clonotype has at least ten counts. In nucleotides, the CDR3 is TGTGCTAGTGGTTTGTCTGGGAAAGGGCCCTATGGCTACACCTTC. Protein: CASGLSGKGPYGYTF. The chain joins TRBV12-5 to TRBJ1-2; D is uncertain. CDR1 and CDR2 (germline): LGHNT, FRNRAP. The CDR3 loop spans 15 amino acids. Trimming pared 2 bases from V and 4 bases from J, leaving 14 bases between.

This clonotype has ten or more counts. In DNA, the CDR3 is TGTGCCAGCAGTCTGGACTATAATTCACCCCTCCACTTT. This encodes CASSLDYNSPLHF. The chain couples TRBV12-3 or TRBV12-4 to TRBJ1-6, with no clear D. The CDR3 runs to 13 residues. Trimming pared 5 bases from V and 3 bases from J, leaving 5 bases between.

This clonotype appeared many times. This chain joins TRBV5-1 and TRBJ2-1, with TRBD2 matching over 9 bases. This CDR3 has 16 amino acids. CDR1 is SGHRS, CDR2 YFSETQ, per germline. Unmatched junction bases numbered 8, after V lost 4 bases and J lost 3 bases. DNA of the CDR3: TGCGCCAGCAGCGTCTCTAGCGGGACCTACTACAATGAGCAGTTCTTC. This gives the protein CASSVSSGTYYNEQFF.

As regards this clonotype: A much larger clone differs from this one at a single base, so this may be a read error. The chain joins TRBV7-2 to TRBJ2-1; D might be TRBD2 (5 bases). CDR1 is SGHTA and CDR2 is FQGNSA in the germline V gene. The CDR3 spans 17 residues. The CDR3: CANSSRLEEILNNEQFF. CDR3 DNA: TGTGCCAACAGCTCTCGTTTGGAGGAAATTCTGAACAATGAGCAGTTCTTC.

This sequence joins TRBV28 and TRBJ1-5; possible D gene TRBD1, 5 bases. CDR1 MDHEN and CDR2 SYDVKM come from the germline V gene. The CDR3 has 16 amino acids. Trimming took off 4 bases at V and 0 bases at J, with 13 bases between the two ends. CDR3 protein: CASSYPGRHSNQPQHF. The CDR3 DNA follows: TGTGCCAGCAGTTACCCAGGGCGCCATAGCAATCAGCCCCAGCATTTT. The whole variable domain, filled in from reference TRBV28 and TRBJ1-5, reads DVKVTQSSRYLVKRTGEKVFLECVQDMDHENMFWYRQDPGLGLRLIYFSYDVKMKEKGDIPEGYSVSREKKERFSLILESASTNQTSMYLCASSYPGRHSNQPQHFGDGTRLSIL.

This clonotype was seen repeatedly, ten times or more. The genes are TRBV12-3 or TRBV12-4 and TRBJ2-5; the D call may be TRBD1 or TRBD2 (5 bases each). The CDR3 consists of 16 residues. The V end was cut by 4 bases, the J end by 1 base, with 16 bases between. DNA for the CDR3: TGTGCCAGCAGTTCCCCCCCGGGACGACTCCAAGAGACCCAGTACTTC. It specifies CASSSPPGRLQETQYF.

Only a few counts were recorded for this clonotype. The rearrangement uses TRBV4-3 and TRBJ2-1; 7 bases map to TRBD2. The V gene's germline CDR1 is LGHNA and CDR2 YSLEER. The V and J ends lost 0 bases and 0 bases, in that order; junction bases with no gene match: 5. CDR3 length: 17 amino acids. CDR3 in amino acids: CASSQEVGGSSYNEQFF. The DNA for the CDR3 is TGCGCCAGCAGCCAAGAGGTGGGCGGGAGCTCCTACAATGAGCAGTTCTTC.

This sequence joins TRBV5-5 and TRBJ2-7; TRBD2 aligns across 12 bases. Germline CDR1 reads SGHKS; CDR2 reads YYEKEE (reference sequence). J was trimmed by 6 bases and V by 2 bases; bases with no gene match: 6. The CDR3 loop spans 15 amino acids. The CDR3 DNA is TGTGCCAGCAGCTTTCGGACTAGCGGGGAACTCGAGCAGTACTTC. This translates into CASSFRTSGELEQYF.

This clonotype was observed many times. The CDR3 is CASSQVAGVDEQYF. The CDR3 coding sequence is TGTGCCAGCAGCCAAGTAGCGGGAGTAGACGAGCAGTACTTC. The V and J genes are TRBV3-1 and TRBJ2-7; TRBD2 aligns across 9 bases. There are 14 residues in the CDR3. In germline, CDR1 is LGHDT, CDR2 YNNKEL (reference sequence). J was trimmed by 5 bases and V by 1 base; bases with no gene match: 3.

In this sample, this clonotype turned up many times. The V call is TRBV6-2 or TRBV6-3, the J call TRBJ2-3; D is unclear. Trimming stripped 5 bases from V and 4 bases from J, with 10 bases between. This CDR3 is 13 amino acids long. The germline V gene encodes CDR1 MNHEY and CDR2 SVGEGT. CDR3 DNA sequence: TGTGCCAGCAGTCGGACCAGAGCAGATACGCAGTATTTT. Its protein is CASSRTRADTQYF.

This clonotype was seen many times. The gene calls are TRBV7-6 and TRBJ1-1, with D possibly matching TRBD1 (5 bases). There are 17 residues in the CDR3. Per the germline V gene, CDR1 is SGHVS and CDR2 is FNYEAQ. The V end lost 3 bases, the J end lost 0 bases, and 17 bases lay between the germline ends. The chain's CDR3 is CASSFMPGDSLNTEAFF. For the CDR3, the DNA is TGTGCCAGCAGCTTCATGCCGGGTGACAGCCTGAACACTGAAGCTTTCTTT.

This clonotype was counted ten times or more. The genes are TRBV6-2 or TRBV6-3 and TRBJ1-1; possible D gene TRBD1, 5 bases. The CDR3 length is 10 residues. V was cut by 7 bases and J by 7 bases, with 7 bases left in between. CDR1 and CDR2 from the germline V gene are MNHEY and SVGEGT. The CDR3 loop is CASTGGEAFF. The CDR3 nucleotides read TGTGCCAGCACGGGGGGTGAAGCTTTCTTT.

This clonotype was recorded many times. J is TRBJ2-7 and V is TRBV29-1, with TRBD2 matching 8 bases. The V gene end was trimmed by 4 bases and the J gene end by 2 bases; junction bases not matched to a gene: 1. CDR1 and CDR2 (germline): SQVTM, ANQGSEA. The CDR3 is 12 residues long. The CDR3 here is CSVAAGAYEQYF. DNA of the CDR3: TGCAGCGTTGCAGCGGGGGCCTACGAGCAGTACTTC.

This clonotype occurred many times. This sequence joins TRBV15 and TRBJ2-7, with 7 positions matching TRBD1. There are 13 residues in the CDR3. V trimming: 6 bases; J trimming: 3 bases; junction bases outside the gene matches: 5. The germline CDR1 and CDR2 sequences are LNHNV and YYDKDF (reference sequence). The DNA for the CDR3 is TGTGCCACCAGGAGGACAGGAAACTACGAGCAGTACTTC. Encoded protein: CATRRTGNYEQYF.